This T cell receptor beta chain was profiled in a study of technical replicates of blood from a few donors. TCRdb's table, derived via immunoSEQ multiplex PCR, lists solely in-frame clones and lacks some. The sample lists 66,000 or so clones, almost 97% occurring once. The CDR3 totals 16 residues. Germline loops: CDR1 SEHNR, CDR2 FQNEAQ (reference sequence). Trimming removed 1 base from V and 4 bases from J, with 14 bases in between. The chain carries TRBV7-9 and TRBJ1-5; D is perhaps TRBD1 (6 bases). This TCR derives from a human donor in good health. The sequenced sample consisted of T cells isolated from PBMCs. The CDR3 region has the DNA TGTGCCAGCAGCTTAGATTCTGGGCAGGGGAATCAGCCCCAGCATTTT. Protein sequence: CASSLDSGQGNQPQHF.